This T cell receptor (beta chain) comes out of a study of blood T cell repertoires in COVID-19. Across the study: The study drew acute and convalescent COVID-19 samples from the United States, Italy and Spain. Sample material is recorded as cDNA or gDNA derived from T cells, B-cell-depleted T cells, or PBMCs.

J gave up 8 bases and V 3 bases, and 6 bases lay outside the gene matches. The CDR3 has 16 residues. Germline V gives CDR1 SNHLY, CDR2 FYNNEI. Original data processing: Nucleated cell counts were estimated from reference gene primer amplification. Profiling relied on immunoSEQ multiplex PCR, and the TCRdb table lists in-frame clones only, not all of them. V and J calls plus clone size are reproduced from that table; the DNA served to infer D and trimming. The sample carries about 49,000 clones, around 85% recorded once. The sample taken for sequencing was peripheral blood. This TCR derives from a human donor in a cohort sampled during active COVID-19. This sequence joins TRBV2 and TRBJ2-1; 14 positions match TRBD2. As DNA, the CDR3 is TGTGCCAGCAGTGAGACGGGACTAGCGGGAGTAGATGAGCAGTTCTTC. Translating gives CASSETGLAGVDEQFF.